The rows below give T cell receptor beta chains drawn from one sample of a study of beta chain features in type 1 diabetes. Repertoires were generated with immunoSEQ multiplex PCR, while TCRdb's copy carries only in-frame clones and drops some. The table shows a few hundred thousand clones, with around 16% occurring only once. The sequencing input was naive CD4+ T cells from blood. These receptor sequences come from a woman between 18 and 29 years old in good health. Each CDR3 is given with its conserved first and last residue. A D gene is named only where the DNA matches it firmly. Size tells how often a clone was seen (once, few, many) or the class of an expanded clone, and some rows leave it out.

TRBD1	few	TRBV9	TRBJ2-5	TGTGCCAGCAGCGTAGGGATCGTGGACAGGGGCCAAGAGACCCAGTACTTC	CASSVGIVDRGQETQYF
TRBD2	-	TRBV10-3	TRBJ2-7	TGTGCCACGACTAGCGAATACGAGCAGTACTTC	CATTSEYEQYF
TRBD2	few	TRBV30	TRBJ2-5	TGTGCCTGGAGTACCGGGACTATCCAAGAGACCCAGTACTTC	CAWSTGTIQETQYF
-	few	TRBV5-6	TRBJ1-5	TGTGCCAGCAGCCCCTGGGCTAGCAATCAGCCCCAGCATTTT	CASSPWASNQPQHF
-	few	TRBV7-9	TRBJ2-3	TGTGCCAGCAGCTTCGACGCAGGCGGGCCCACAGATACGCAGTATTTT	CASSFDAGGPTDTQYF
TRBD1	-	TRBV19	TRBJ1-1	TGTGCCAGTTGGGGAACATGGACAGGGAAAACTGAAGCTTTCTTT	CASWGTWTGKTEAFF
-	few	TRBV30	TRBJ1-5	TGTGCCTGGAGTCGCCGGCGGGATCAGCCCCAGCATTTT	CAWSRRRDQPQHF
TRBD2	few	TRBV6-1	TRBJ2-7	TGTGCCAGCAGTGAAGGGACTAGTCTTATAGAGCAGTACTTC	CASSEGTSLIEQYF
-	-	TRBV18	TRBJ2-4	TGTGCCAGCTCACCCCAATCGGGACTAGCCAAAAACATTCAGTACTTC	CASSPQSGLAKNIQYF
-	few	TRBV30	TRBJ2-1	TGTGCCTGGAGTGTAGGTCTAGCCTACAATGAGCAGTTCTTC	CAWSVGLAYNEQFF
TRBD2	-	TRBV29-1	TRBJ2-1	TGCAGCGTCCCCAAGGGTGGCGGGAGGGATTTTTGGGATGAGCAGTTCTTC	CSVPKGGGRDFWDEQFF
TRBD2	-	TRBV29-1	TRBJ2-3	TGCAGCGTTGAAATTCTAGCGGGCGCGACAGATACGCAGTATTTT	CSVEILAGATDTQYF
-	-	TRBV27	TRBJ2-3	TGTGCCAGCAGTTCGAACAGGGGCACAGATACGCAGTATTTT	CASSSNRGTDTQYF
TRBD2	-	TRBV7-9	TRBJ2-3	TGTGCCAGCAGCTTGAGGAGCGGGGGGAGCACAGATACGCAGTATTTT	CASSLRSGGSTDTQYF
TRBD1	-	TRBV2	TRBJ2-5	TGTGCCAGCACTCCGGGACAGGCCTTCCAAGAGACCCAGTACTTC	CASTPGQAFQETQYF
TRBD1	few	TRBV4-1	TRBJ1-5	TGCGCCAGCAGCCAATACTCTACCGGGACAGCCTACCAGCCCCAGCATTTT	CASSQYSTGTAYQPQHF
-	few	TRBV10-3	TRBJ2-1	TGTGCCATCGGGGTAGCGAGTGACAATGAGCAGTTCTTC	CAIGVASDNEQFF
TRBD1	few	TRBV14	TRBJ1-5	TGTGCCAGCAGCCAAGATCAGGGGACAGGGAACAATCAGCCCCAGCATTTT	CASSQDQGTGNNQPQHF
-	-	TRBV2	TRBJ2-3	TGTGCCACCAAGGGACTGGTGGGCACAGATACGCAGTATTTT	CATKGLVGTDTQYF
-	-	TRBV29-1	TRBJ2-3	TGCAGCGTTGGGAGGCCGCTCACCGATACGCAGTATTTT	CSVGRPLTDTQYF
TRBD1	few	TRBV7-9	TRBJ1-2	TGTGCCAGCAGCCTACAGGGGATGTCCCTTGGCTACACCTTC	CASSLQGMSLGYTF
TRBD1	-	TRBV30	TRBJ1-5	TGTGCCTGGAGCATCGCTGGGGGACAGACAAATCAGCCCCAGCATTTT	CAWSIAGGQTNQPQHF
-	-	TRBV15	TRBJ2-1	TGTGCCACCAGCAGAGAGGGTAGCGTGAACAATGAGCAGTTCTTC	CATSREGSVNNEQFF
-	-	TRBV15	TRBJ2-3	TGTGCCACCAGAGGGGCCAGCACAGATACGCAGTATTTT	CATRGASTDTQYF
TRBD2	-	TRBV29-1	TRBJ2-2	TGCAGCGTCAGACGACTAGCGGGAGACACCGGGGAGCTGTTTTTT	CSVRRLAGDTGELFF
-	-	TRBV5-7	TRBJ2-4	TGTGCCAGCAGCTTGAACAGGGCAGAAAACATTCAGTACTTC	CASSLNRAENIQYF
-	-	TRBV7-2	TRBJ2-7	TGTGCCAGCAGCCTGTTGGGACAATCTCCCTACGAGCAGTACTTC	CASSLLGQSPYEQYF
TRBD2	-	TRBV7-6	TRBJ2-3	TGTGCCAGCAGCTTTGGGCGGGGGATCAGCACAGATACGCAGTATTTT	CASSFGRGISTDTQYF
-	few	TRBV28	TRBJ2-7	TGTGCCAGCAGTTCTTGGGAGCCCTACGAGCAGTACTTC	CASSSWEPYEQYF
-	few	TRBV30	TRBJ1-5	TGTGCCTGGAGCACAGATAGCAATCAGCCCCAGCATTTT	CAWSTDSNQPQHF
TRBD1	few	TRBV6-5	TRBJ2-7	TGTGCCAGCAGGCGGGACAGGGTAGGCGAGCAGTACTTC	CASRRDRVGEQYF
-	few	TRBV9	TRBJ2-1	TGTGCCAGCAGCGTAAGGTCTAGTAGCGGACATTCCTACAATGAGCAGTTCTTC	CASSVRSSSGHSYNEQFF
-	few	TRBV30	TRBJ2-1	TGTGCCTGGGCTACAGGGGAGGCTGAGCAGTTCTTC	CAWATGEAEQFF
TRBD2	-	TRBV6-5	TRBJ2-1	TGTGCCAGCAGAGATGGGACTAGCGGGAGAAGGGGGGCGTTCTTC	CASRDGTSGRRGAFF
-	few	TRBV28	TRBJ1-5	TGTGCCAGCAGCCGACTAGGGGTTCAGCCCCAGCATTTT	CASSRLGVQPQHF
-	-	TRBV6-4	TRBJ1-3	TGTGCCAGCAGTGTTAACAGTGGAAACACCATATATTTT	CASSVNSGNTIYF
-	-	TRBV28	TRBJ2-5	TGTGCCAGCAGGGGCGGACAGAAGCACCAAGAGACCCAGTACTTC	CASRGGQKHQETQYF
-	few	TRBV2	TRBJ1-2	TGTGCCAGCATAACGAGACAGGTTTTCTATGGCTACACCTTC	CASITRQVFYGYTF
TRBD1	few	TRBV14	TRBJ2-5	TGTGCCAGCAGCCTAGGGACAGGCCCAGCGGGGACCCAGTACTTC	CASSLGTGPAGTQYF
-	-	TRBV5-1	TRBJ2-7	TGCGCCAGCAGCTTGAGAATTGAAGAGGGCGAGCAGTACTTC	CASSLRIEEGEQYF
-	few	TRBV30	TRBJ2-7	TGTGCCTGGACGGCCCGGGGAGCTACGAGCAAGTACTTC	CAWTARGATSKYF
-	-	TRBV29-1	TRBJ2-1	TGCAGCGTTGAAGTGCGTGGGCAGTTCTTC	CSVEVRGQFF
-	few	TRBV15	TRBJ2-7	TGTGCCACCAGCAACGGCAGGAAGGACGAGCAGTACTTC	CATSNGRKDEQYF
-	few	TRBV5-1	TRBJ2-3	TGCGCCAGCAGCCCTCGCGTGCCTAGCGCTCAAGATACGCAGTATTTT	CASSPRVPSAQDTQYF
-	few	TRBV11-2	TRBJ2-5	TGTGCCAGCAGCTCCAGGTCGGGGGAAGAGACCCAGTACTTC	CASSSRSGEETQYF
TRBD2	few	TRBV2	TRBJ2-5	TGTGCCAGCAGGGCCGGGACTAGCGGATATCAAGAGACCCAGTACTTC	CASRAGTSGYQETQYF
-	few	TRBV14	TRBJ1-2	TGTGCCAGCAGCCCCCGGGGGAGCGGCTACACCTTC	CASSPRGSGYTF
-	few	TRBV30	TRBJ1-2	TGTGCCTGGAATGGAGGGCATGGAGGCTACACCTTC	CAWNGGHGGYTF
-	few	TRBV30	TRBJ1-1	TGTGCCTACGAGGGTGGAGGGTATCTGGTAGCTTTCTTT	CAYEGGGYLVAFF
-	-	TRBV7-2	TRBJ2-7	TGTGCCAGCAGCTTAGGGGCAGTACGGCACTACGAGCAGTACTTC	CASSLGAVRHYEQYF
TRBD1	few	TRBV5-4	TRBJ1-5	TGTGCCAGCAGCTTGGGGGGGACAGGGGGTCAGCCCCAGCATTTT	CASSLGGTGGQPQHF
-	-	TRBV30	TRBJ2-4	TGTGCCTGGAGCTCAATACAACTCGTAGCGAACATTCAGTACTTC	CAWSSIQLVANIQYF
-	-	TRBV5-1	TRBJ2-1	TGCGCCAGCAGCTTGGGACACTCCTACAATGAGCAGTTCTTC	CASSLGHSYNEQFF
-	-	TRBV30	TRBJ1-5	TGTGCCTGGAGTGTACGAGGTCAGCCCCAGCATTTT	CAWSVRGQPQHF
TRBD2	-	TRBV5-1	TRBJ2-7	TGCGCCAGCAGCTTAGCGGGGTACTCCTACGAGCAGTACTTC	CASSLAGYSYEQYF